This T cell receptor beta chain was recovered during a study of CD8 T cells in Susac syndrome. General observations from the study: The authors acknowledged that their TCR sequencing and HLA analysis involved a relatively small number of individuals.

Trimming shortened V by 4 bases and J by 4 bases, and 11 bases separated the two germline ends. This CDR3 has 13 amino acids. Germline V gene sequence: CDR1 SGHKS, CDR2 YYEKEE (reference sequence). The RNA input was about 0.5 to 1 ug, and it was reverse transcribed with random hexamers. By means of immunoSEQ multiplex PCR, TCR beta CDR3 spanning 54 Vbeta and 13 Jbeta underwent amplification. TCRdb redid the calling of the immunoSEQ multiplex PCR reads with MiXCR, one entry per CDR3 protein. The sample has more than 110,000 distinct CDR3 sequences, about 94% seen once. As concerns this clonotype: Antigen: not known.

This sequence was found in a human donor in good health. The specimen was CD8+ T cells from PBMCs. The chain is built from TRBV5-5 and TRBJ1-1; D ambiguous. Written as DNA, the CDR3 is TGTGCCAGCAGCGGAGGTTACAGCACTGAAGCTTTCTTT. It specifies CASSGGYSTEAFF.